This T cell receptor beta chain originates from a study of T cell changes during pregnancy in multiple sclerosis. TCRdb keeps only in-frame clones here, not all; method: immunoSEQ multiplex PCR. The data contain approximately 100,000 clones, 92% of them singletons. This CDR3 is 15 amino acids long. Losses at the gene ends were 3 bases for V and 4 bases for J; bases not matched to a gene: 5. Germline CDR1 reads SGHTS; CDR2 reads YDEGEE. The source is a female donor with multiple sclerosis, enrolled in a pregnancy study. The sample was peripheral blood, taken after pregnancy. V usage is TRBV5-8 and J usage is TRBJ1-4, with 8 bases identical to TRBD1. CDR3 in DNA: TGTGCCAGCAGCTCGGACAGGGCCCATAATGAAAAACTGTTTTTT. The encoded protein is CASSSDRAHNEKLFF.